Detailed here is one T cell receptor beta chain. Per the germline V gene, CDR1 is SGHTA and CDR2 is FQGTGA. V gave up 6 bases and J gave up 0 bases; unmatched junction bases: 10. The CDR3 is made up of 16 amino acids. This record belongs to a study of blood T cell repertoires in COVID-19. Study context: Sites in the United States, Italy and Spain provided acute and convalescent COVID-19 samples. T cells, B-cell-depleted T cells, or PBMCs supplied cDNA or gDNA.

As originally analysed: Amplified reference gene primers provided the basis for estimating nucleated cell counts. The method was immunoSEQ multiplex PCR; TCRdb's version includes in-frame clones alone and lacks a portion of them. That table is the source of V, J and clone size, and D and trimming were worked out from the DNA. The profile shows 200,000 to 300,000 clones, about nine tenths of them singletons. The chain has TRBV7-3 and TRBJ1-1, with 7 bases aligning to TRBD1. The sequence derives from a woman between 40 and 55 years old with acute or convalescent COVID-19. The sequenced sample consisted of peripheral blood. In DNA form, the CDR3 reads TGTGCCAGCAGATCTCAGGGGGGAATCATGAACACTGAAGCTTTCTTT. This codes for CASRSQGGIMNTEAFF.